This TCR beta chain was identified during a study of blood T cell repertoires in COVID-19. Study at large: Sites in the United States, Italy and Spain provided acute and convalescent COVID-19 samples. PBMCs, B-cell-depleted T cells, or T cells provided the cDNA or gDNA that made up the material.

This CDR3 contains 16 residues. CDR1 is SGHAT and CDR2 is FQNNGV in the germline V gene. V lost 5 bases and J lost 4; bases outside the gene matches: 7. Authors' processing steps: Estimated nucleated cell counts came from reference gene primer amplification. Sequenced by immunoSEQ multiplex PCR; TCRdb stores in-frame clones only, minus some. The V and J calls and clone size were taken over from that table, and D and trimming were inferred from the DNA. The sample records about 250,000 clones, about 80% being singletons. This chain links TRBV11-2 with TRBJ2-6; 8 positions match TRBD1. Sequencing was done on a sample of peripheral blood. The TCR comes from a man aged 80 or over with acute or convalescent COVID-19. CDR3 amino acids: CASSRTGGTGANVLTF. CDR3 nucleotide sequence: TGTGCCAGCAGCCGTACAGGGGGAACCGGGGCCAACGTCCTGACTTTC.